These 24 T cell receptor beta chains were sequenced from one sample in a study of shared clonotypes between healthy human individuals. Profiling relied on immunoSEQ multiplex PCR, and the TCRdb table lists in-frame clones only, not all of them. Altogether 450,000 to 500,000 clones are present, over 70% being singletons, with the ten largest covering 12%. Material: PBMCs. The receptors shown here come from a woman aged 35 to 49 in good health. Some clones in this sample may be carry-over from other donors' samples.

With respect to this clone: A far larger clone is a single base away, which makes a read error likely. The chain joins TRBV19 to TRBJ1-1, with D unresolved. Germline assignment: CDR1 LNHDA and CDR2 SQIVND (reference sequence). V was shortened by 5 bases and J by 5 bases, with 9 bases between the two germline ends. This CDR3 has 12 residues. CDR3 sequence (DNA): TGTGCCAGTAGTCGGTGTGAAACTGAAGCTTTCTTT. This gives the protein CASSRCETEAFF.

This sequence joins TRBV6-1 and TRBJ1-1; no clear D. The CDR3 runs to 15 residues. The V gene lost 2 bases and the J gene lost 4 bases, with 14 bases spanning the gap. Germline V gene sequence: CDR1 MNHNS, CDR2 SASEGT. CDR3 in amino acids: CASSERRVASTEAFF. The DNA for the CDR3 is TGTGCCAGCAGTGAAAGGAGGGTGGCGAGCACTGAAGCTTTCTTT.

This clone was seen a few times. The chain recombines TRBV6-1 with TRBJ1-1; no firm D call. Germline V gene data show CDR1 as MNHNS and CDR2 as SASEGT. The germline V and J ends were trimmed by 4 bases and 6 bases, with 12 bases remaining between them. CDR3 length: 13 residues. The CDR3 protein is CASSVGDHAEAFF. Here the CDR3 DNA reads TGTGCCAGCAGTGTTGGGGATCACGCTGAAGCTTTCTTT.

The V call is TRBV9, the J call TRBJ2-3; D is undetermined. The CDR3 sequence is 14 residues long. Germline V CDR1 and CDR2: SGDLS, YYNGEE. V was trimmed by 3 bases and J by 5 bases, leaving 13 bases between them. The CDR3 reads CASSDIGVGDTQYF. The CDR3 nucleotides are TGTGCCAGCAGCGACATTGGCGTTGGAGATACGCAGTATTTT.

This chain links TRBV28 with TRBJ2-1, with a tentative D call TRBD2 (7 bases). The CDR3 totals 15 residues. Germline loops: CDR1 MDHEN, CDR2 SYDVKM. Trimming left V 11 bases short and J 0 bases short, with 17 bases between. CDR3: CASNGGGASYNEQFF. The CDR3 region has the DNA TGTGCCTCCAATGGGGGGGGCGCCTCCTACAATGAGCAGTTCTTC.

The rearrangement joins TRBV28 to TRBJ2-6, with D unclear. Germline lookup yields CDR1 MDHEN and CDR2 SYDVKM. Between the trimmed V and J ends, which lost 6 bases and 2 bases, there was a span of 2 bases. The CDR3 extends over 12 amino acids. The CDR3 coding sequence is TGTGCCAGCAGCCCTGGGGCCAACGTCCTGACTTTC. Protein: CASSPGANVLTF.

Concerning this clone itself: A read error is likely here: a far larger clone is one base away. The CDR3 carries no conserved terminal phenylalanine or tryptophan, so it likely arises from a read error. This chain uses TRBV30 with TRBJ2-7; D is ambiguous. This CDR3 region has 11 residues. The germline V and J ends were trimmed by 2 bases and 6 bases, with 8 bases remaining between them. The V gene's germline CDR1 is GTSNPN and CDR2 SVGIG (reference sequence). CDR3 in DNA: TGTGCCTGGAGTAGCCCGGGCGAGCAGTACTTA. Translated: CAWSSPGEQYL.

This clone has only one observation. The chain joins TRBV28 to TRBJ2-3; D is uncertain. Germline-derived CDR1 and CDR2 are MDHEN and SYDVKM. The CDR3 has 14 amino acids. Trimming cost V 7 bases and J 4 bases, with 15 bases left between them. This CDR3 is CASTFRVGSDTQYF. The CDR3 coding sequence is TGTGCCAGCACGTTCCGGGTGGGATCAGATACGCAGTATTTT.

This sequence joins TRBV18 and TRBJ1-1, with 12 bases aligning to TRBD1. Germline V lookup: CDR1 KGHSH, CDR2 LQKENI. The CDR3 consists of 16 residues. J was trimmed by 4 bases and V by 3 bases; bases with no gene match: 6. CDR3 amino acids: CASSPGTGGWGTEAFF. CDR3 nucleotide sequence: TGTGCCAGCTCACCCGGGACAGGGGGCTGGGGCACTGAAGCTTTCTTT.

The rearrangement joins TRBV6-1 to TRBJ2-5, with TRBD1 identical over 9 bases. The CDR3 has 14 residues. The ends lost 6 bases at V and 4 bases at J; junction bases unmatched: 6. Germline V gives CDR1 MNHNS, CDR2 SASEGT. The CDR3 nucleotides are TGTGCCAGCAGATCGACAGGGGGTGGAGAGACCCAGTACTTC. Translation gives CASRSTGGGETQYF.

The chain uses TRBV4-3 and TRBJ2-3; 7 bases match TRBD2. Per the germline V gene, CDR1 is LGHNA and CDR2 is YSLEER. J lost 2 bases, V lost 0 bases, and 14 bases had no gene match. CDR3 length equals 19 residues. The CDR3 here is CASSQDLLTRLALTDTQYF. In DNA, the CDR3 is TGCGCCAGCAGCCAAGACCTTCTTACCCGACTAGCCCTCACAGATACGCAGTATTTT.

The gene calls are TRBV7-9 and TRBJ2-7; 7 positions match TRBD1. With 3 bases clipped from V and 4 bases from J, the junction kept 6 bases outside the gene matches. The CDR3 sequence is 14 residues long. Germline V gives CDR1 SEHNR, CDR2 FQNEAQ (reference sequence). The CDR3 DNA is TGTGCCAGCAGCTTGACAGGGCTGGGTTACGAGCAGTACTTC. As protein: CASSLTGLGYEQYF.

For this clone: A much more abundant neighbour one base away suggests this may be a read error. The chain joins TRBV7-3 to TRBJ2-3; TRBD2 matches 7 bases. CDR3 size: 16 residues. Germline CDR1 is SGHTA and CDR2 is FQGTGA. The CDR3 sequence: CASSSFASGSTDSQYF. As DNA, the CDR3 is TGTGCCAGCAGCTCATTTGCTAGCGGCAGCACAGATTCGCAGTATTTT.

In regard to this clone: One base separates it from a far larger clone, so it is likely a read error. The chain recombines TRBV5-4 with TRBJ2-6; no clear D gene. V dropped 6 bases and J dropped 4 bases, with 17 bases sitting between them. The CDR3 is 16 amino acids. Germline CDR1 SGHNT, CDR2 YYREEE (reference sequence). Here the CDR3 reads CASIFVWGSGANVLTF. In nucleotides, the CDR3 is TGTGCCAGCATCTTCGTGTGGGGTTCAGGGGCCAACGTCCTGACTTTC.

This clone showed up many times. This chain uses TRBV18 with TRBJ2-1; possibly TRBD2 for D (5 bases). Germline assignment: CDR1 KGHSH and CDR2 LQKENI. This CDR3 has 13 amino acids. Trimming shortened V by 5 bases and J by 4 bases, and 9 bases separated the two germline ends. The CDR3 coding sequence is TGTGCCAGCTCAACGGGATTATACAATGAGCAGTTCTTC. Its translation is CASSTGLYNEQFF.

About this clone: A far more abundant clone sits one base away, making this likely a read error. The same CDR3 is also encoded by other DNA sequences in this sample. This chain uses TRBV6-4 with TRBJ2-6; 7 bases map to TRBD2. The germline gives CDR1 MRHNA, CDR2 SNTAGT. This CDR3 comprises 14 residues. The CDR3: CASSDRGGANVLTF. The CDR3 DNA is TGTGCCAGCAGTGACAGGGGAGGGGCTAACGTCCTGACTTTC.

This clone was observed a few times. A far bigger clonotype differs at one base, so this is likely a read error. Other DNA sequences in the same sample also yield this CDR3. This chain connects TRBV11-3 to TRBJ1-1; 8 nucleotides line up with TRBD1. The J segment lost 0 bases and the V segment lost 5 bases, leaving 11 bases of the junction unmatched. The germline gives CDR1 SGHNT, CDR2 YENEEA. The CDR3 length is 17 residues. The CDR3: CASSPGGTGAVNTEAFF. The CDR3 DNA reads as TGTGCCAGCAGCCCAGGAGGGACAGGAGCGGTGAACACTGAAGCTTTCTTT.

The V and J genes are TRBV28 and TRBJ1-2; D not resolved. Germline V CDR1 and CDR2: MDHEN, SYDVKM. Trimming removed 9 bases from V and 6 bases from J, with 20 bases in between. The CDR3 has 14 amino acids. The CDR3 reads CASSGDGGVDGYTF. The DNA for the CDR3 is TGTGCCAGTAGTGGAGATGGTGGGGTTGATGGCTACACCTTC.

V is TRBV14 and J is TRBJ2-7; D remains ambiguous. Germline V gene data show CDR1 as SGHDN and CDR2 as FVKESK. The CDR3 is 12 residues long. Trimming took 1 base from V and 3 from J, leaving 4 bases between them. For the CDR3, the DNA is TGTGCCAGCAGCCAAGGCAGCTACGAGCAGTACTTC. It codes for CASSQGSYEQYF. The complete variable domain, with remaining parts taken from reference TRBV14 and TRBJ2-7, reads EAGVTQFPSHSVIEKGQTVTLRCDPISGHDNLYWYRRVMGKEIKFLLHFVKESKQDESGMPNNRFLAERTGGTYSTLKVQPAELEDSGVYFCASSQGSYEQYFGPGTRLTVT.

The chain has TRBV9 and TRBJ1-4; perhaps TRBD1 as D (5 bases). Germline values: CDR1 SGDLS, CDR2 YYNGEE. V was pared by 0 bases and J by 3 bases, with 9 bases between. The length of the CDR3 is 15 residues. CDR3 protein: CASSVARASNEKLFF. The CDR3 DNA is TGTGCCAGCAGCGTAGCCAGGGCTTCTAATGAAAAACTGTTTTTT.

This clone occurred a few times. V usage is TRBV6-1 and J usage is TRBJ2-2; TRBD1 matches at 11 bases. There are 15 residues in the CDR3. The ends lost 6 bases at V and 5 bases at J; junction bases unmatched: 5. Germline assignment: CDR1 MNHNS and CDR2 SASEGT. The CDR3: CASRDGQGATGELFF. Here the CDR3 DNA reads TGTGCCAGCAGGGACGGACAGGGGGCGACCGGGGAGCTGTTTTTT.

Remarks on this clone: A far larger clone lies a single base away; this is likely a read error. The genes are TRBV29-1 and TRBJ2-5; no firm D call. V lost 4 bases to trimming and J lost 2 bases, with 5 bases between them. The CDR3 sequence is 11 residues long. Germline values: CDR1 SQVTM, CDR2 ANQGSEA. CDR3: CSVVGQETQYF. The CDR3 region has the DNA TGCAGCGTTGTTGGGCAAGAGACCCAGTACTTC.

This clone was recorded once. The chain recombines TRBV5-1 with TRBJ2-1; D may be TRBD1 (5 bases). Looked up from germline, CDR1 is SGHRS and CDR2 is YFSETQ. The CDR3 covers 16 residues. Trimming removed 1 base at V and 0 bases at J, with 11 bases between. The CDR3, as DNA: TGCGCCAGCAGCTTGATGGCGGACAACTCCTACAATGAGCAGTTCTTC. It codes for CASSLMADNSYNEQFF.

This sequence joins TRBV5-5 and TRBJ2-7; D not resolved. V dropped 6 bases and J dropped 1 base, with 11 bases sitting between them. CDR3 length: 13 residues. CDR1 is SGHKS, CDR2 YYEKEE, per germline (reference sequence). The CDR3 spells CASTTFTSYEQYF. The CDR3, as DNA: TGTGCCAGCACGACGTTCACTTCCTACGAGCAGTACTTC.